This TCR beta chain was recovered during a study of HIV-infected children after antiretroviral therapy interruption. Unique molecular identifiers were included in an RNA-based 3' RACE TCR library. Each CDR3 protein gets one entry after TCRdb re-called the 3' RACE reads with MiXCR. This table holds fewer than 20,000 distinct CDR3 sequences, about 3.4% found once. Treatment in this sample: PENTA 11 planned treatment interruption arm or continuous ART arm. This clonotype was found many times. CDR3 length equals 13 residues. V lost 5 bases, J lost 4 bases, and 5 bases stayed unmatched. Germline lookup yields CDR1 MNHEY and CDR2 SVGAGI.

The gene calls are TRBV6-5 and TRBJ2-7, with 7 bases lining up with TRBD1. This sequence was found in a child aged 2-17 years with HIV. Specimen: CD45RA+ CD4+ T cells from PBMCs, collected from a donor given antiretroviral therapy, either interrupted or continuous. Subset here: naive CD4+ CD45RA+ CD45RO- T cells. The DNA of the CDR3 is TGTGCCAGCAGTCCGGGGACAGCGTACGAGCAGTACTTC. It specifies CASSPGTAYEQYF.